This TCR beta chain is from a study of CD8+ T cells in alopecia areata listed by TCRdb under 2018. A note on the overall study: Skin from C3H/HeJ donors with spontaneous alopecia (roughly 6-13 months old) was grafted onto female C3H/HeJ recipients aged roughly 6-10 weeks. TCRbeta CDR3 regions were amplified by immunoSEQ multiplex PCR using 35 Vbeta forward and 13 Jbeta reverse primers. Human TCRbeta sequencing covered scalp tissue and sorted CD4+ and CD8+ peripheral blood T cells from patchy and totalis/universalis alopecia areata patients and healthy controls. RNA was obtained with the PAXgene miRNA kit for fixed scalp, the miRNeasy kit for PBMCs, and the RNeasy kit for mouse skin. Scalp clonality was compared among normal scalp (n=4), patchy alopecia areata scalp (n=8), and alopecia totalis/universalis scalp (n=8). To study T cell clonal expansion in alopecia areata, the researchers applied high-throughput TCRbeta sequencing to both the C3H/HeJ mouse model and human patients.

Pooled mouse cutaneous lymph node cells were stained for CD4, CD8alpha, NKG2D, NKG2ACE and other markers and were then sorted on a BD Influx. Libraries were made using the immunoSEQ multiplex PCR assay. RNA was extracted from all samples and reverse transcribed into cDNA as template for TCR sequencing. First-strand cDNA was synthesized with SuperScript III using a 2:1 mix of oligo-dT and random hexamers. A synthetic immune receptor repertoire was used to gauge amplification bias, and whatever bias remained was removed computationally. Libraries were sequenced on Illumina HiSeq with 60 bp reads covering the CDR3, read from J toward V. Per the original workflow: Raw reads were preprocessed to remove errors, and CDR3 was defined by IMGT conventions from the conserved cysteine to phenylalanine. Clonality was computed as 1 minus the Shannon entropy, with the entropy normalized by log2 of the number of productive unique TCRs. Whether each scalp clone was CD4 or CD8 was inferred by checking scalp TCRbeta sequences against the CD4 and CD8 repertoires from sorted blood. TCRdb re-hosts the immuneACCESS table, in-frame sequences only. Its copies lack some clones; in the studies checked, an unresolved V gene accounts for under half of them, and the cause for the rest is not known. The V and J calls and clone size are taken from that table; D and trimming were inferred from the DNA. The sample comprises about 270,000 clones, and every one was counted more than once. 1.2% of the sample is held by the ten biggest clonotypes.

In regard to this clone: The clone's antigen remains unknown. Because this receptor comes from a mouse, its gene names and germline sequences follow the mouse reference.

The investigation overall reported the following: Unlike mouse skin, which is dominated by gammadelta T cells, normal human skin has resident alphabeta T cells that are also sequenced, and this complicates analysis of the scalp TCR repertoire. Compared with normal scalp, lesional scalp had higher clonality and more expanded CD8+ clones, particularly in alopecia totalis/universalis, a pattern that suggests antigenic drive. Compared with mice, TCR sequences shared between patients were less clear, possibly partly because of HLA diversity across the patient population.

The receptor was derived from a C3H/HeJ mouse with alopecia areata. Mice belonging to this strain carry MHC haplotype H2-k. The source material was CD4+ T cells sorted from a lymph node.

The encoded CDR3 is CASSIRRGEYEQYF. CDR3 DNA, as far as it was read: TGTGCCAGCAGTATACGCAGGGGGGAATAT. The rearrangement combines TRBV19 with TRBJ2-7; a tentative D match to TRBD1 spans 7 bases. The read halts 4 residues ahead of the CDR3 end, with the missing end drawn from the germline J gene. CDR1 and CDR2 were assigned from the germline V gene (reference sequence) as FNHDT and SITEND. The CDR3, from cysteine to phenylalanine, totals 14 residues. Sequencing covers 30 bases of the CDR3, shown here with the frame starting at base 1.